The sequence of this TCR beta chain was determined in a study of cytomegalovirus exposure and HLA in healthy donors. Amplification used 60 Vbeta primers and 13 Jbeta primers. Data came from immunoSEQ multiplex PCR; TCRdb stores just in-frame clones and leaves some out. The sample holds roughly 160,000 clones, approximately 80% seen once. Whole-study results and caveats: Segments of the TCR beta V type were, in most cases, productive about 87% or about 30% of the time in an earlier analysis.

As regards this clone: What it binds is not known.

With 5 bases removed from V and 7 bases from J, the gap between germline ends came to 3 bases. This CDR3 region has 9 residues. The germline V gene encodes CDR1 GTSNPN and CDR2 SVGIG (reference sequence). The chain combines TRBV30 with TRBJ2-1; no clear D gene. The clonotype comes from a woman aged 45-60 years in good health and CMV-seronegative. The sequenced sample was PBMCs. CDR3 residues: CAWENEQFF. CDR3 DNA sequence: TGTGCCTGGGAGAATGAGCAGTTCTTC.